These 21 T cell receptor beta chains originate from one sample sequenced in a study of cytomegalovirus exposure and HLA in healthy donors. With 60 Vbeta and 13 Jbeta primers, the PCR was carried out. The protocol was immunoSEQ multiplex PCR, while the TCRdb copy is restricted to in-frame clones and leaves out a portion. The sample has approximately 200,000 clones, around 85% seen once. The sequencing input was PBMCs. Source of these receptors: a girl aged 2-10 years in good health and CMV-seronegative.

The DNA of the CDR3 is TGTGCCAGCAGCTCGGACAGGAAGAACACCGGGGAGCTGTTTTTT. Its protein product is CASSSDRKNTGELFF. The chain has TRBV7-6 and TRBJ2-2; 7 nucleotides line up with TRBD1. CDR3 length: 15 residues. Germline V gene sequence: CDR1 SGHVS, CDR2 FNYEAQ. V lost 4 bases, J lost 1 base, and 3 bases stayed unmatched.

V and J are TRBV2 and TRBJ2-4; 10 bases match TRBD1. Per the germline V gene, CDR1 is SNHLY and CDR2 is FYNNEI. Trimming removed 9 bases from V and 1 base from J; junction bases left unmatched: 3. The CDR3 contains 14 residues. The CDR3 DNA reads TGTGCCAGTACGGGACAGGGGGCCAAAAACATTCAGTACTTC. Translation gives CASTGQGAKNIQYF.

The genes are TRBV6-4 and TRBJ2-1; 7 nucleotides agree with TRBD2. Germline CDR1 is MRHNA and CDR2 is SNTAGT. The CDR3 length is 15 residues. The V gene end was trimmed by 3 bases and the J gene end by 9 bases; junction bases not matched to a gene: 11. DNA for the CDR3: TGTGCCAGCAGTGATGATCCAGCGGGATCCCGTGAGCAGTTCTTC. It is translated as CASSDDPAGSREQFF.

The chain uses TRBV6-6 and TRBJ2-7; TRBD2 aligns across 7 bases. Germline lookup yields CDR1 MNHNY and CDR2 SVGAGI (reference sequence). V dropped 6 bases and J dropped 0; count of bases not matched to a gene: 5. The CDR3 runs to 14 residues. Here the CDR3 DNA reads TGTGCCAGCAGGGAGCGGGACTTCTCCTACGAGCAGTACTTC. The encoded protein is CASRERDFSYEQYF.

The chain is built from TRBV6-5 and TRBJ1-2, with 11 bases aligning to TRBD1. Unmatched junction bases numbered 6, after V lost 2 bases and J lost 4 bases. This CDR3 is built from 16 residues. In germline, CDR1 is MNHEY, CDR2 SVGAGI. In DNA form, the CDR3 reads TGTGCCAGCAGTTACGGACAGGGGGCGCTTGGCTATGGCTACACCTTC. It codes for CASSYGQGALGYGYTF.

The CDR3 DNA sequence: TGCGCCAGCAGCTTGTTTCTAGGGGGCGAGCAGTACTTC. Translation gives CASSLFLGGEQYF. This chain uses TRBV5-1 with TRBJ2-7; a weak D match, TRBD1 (6 bases). Trimming stripped 1 base from V and 6 bases from J, with 11 bases between. The CDR3 runs 13 residues. CDR1 is SGHRS and CDR2 is YFSETQ in the germline V gene.

The gene calls are TRBV30 and TRBJ2-3; TRBD1 matches at 12 bases. The length of the CDR3 is 15 residues. V was clipped by 0 bases and J by 5 bases; unmatched bases: 3. Per germline, CDR1 GTSNPN and CDR2 SVGIG (reference sequence). Here the CDR3 DNA reads TGTGCCTGGAGTGTACGGGACAGGGGGCGAGATACGCAGTATTTT. Translation: CAWSVRDRGRDTQYF.

This clone was found a few times. The junction and the germline gene differ at one end; a read error may be behind it. The chain recombines TRBV18 with TRBJ2-5; 12 nucleotides match TRBD2. This CDR3 comprises 20 residues. Germline V CDR1 and CDR2: KGHSH, LQKENI. CDR3 in amino acids: CASSPLPSSSSGRADETQYF. DNA of the CDR3: TGTGCCAGCTCGCCACTACCTTCCTCGTCTAGCGGGAGGGCCGATGAGACCCAGTACTTC.

The chain has TRBV25-1 and TRBJ2-1, with 9 bases identical to TRBD2. CDR3 length: 15 amino acids. Unmatched junction bases numbered 7, after V lost 5 bases and J lost 5 bases. Germline lookup yields CDR1 MGHDK and CDR2 SYGVNS. CDR3 region: CASSTPSGNDNEQFF. CDR3 bases: TGTGCCAGCAGTACCCCTAGCGGGAACGACAATGAGCAGTTCTTC.

This chain connects TRBV5-1 to TRBJ2-5; TRBD1 might be the D (5 bases). The J call may not be correct, given that the DNA end is closer to TRBJ2-7. There are 14 residues in the CDR3. From germline, CDR1 is SGHRS and CDR2 YFSETQ. The CDR3 sequence: CASRGSQVVHEQYF. Written as DNA, the CDR3 is TGCGCCAGCAGAGGTTCACAGGTTGTCCACGAGCAGTACTTC.

The V gene is TRBV10-2, the J gene TRBJ1-3; 9 nucleotides match TRBD1. The CDR3 is 17 amino acids. J gave up 11 bases and V 6 bases, and 20 bases lay outside the gene matches. Looked up from germline, CDR1 is WSHSY and CDR2 is SAAADI. CDR3 nucleotides: TGCGCCAGCAGGGACAGGGGTCCGGATTATATAGGAACCGCCATATATTTT. Its translation: CASRDRGPDYIGTAIYF.

J is TRBJ1-6 and V is TRBV5-6; D gene ambiguous. The CDR3 runs 13 residues. V was pared by 3 bases and J by 11 bases, with 12 bases between. Looked up from germline, CDR1 is SGHDT and CDR2 is YYEEEE. The CDR3 coding sequence is TGTGCCAGCAGCTCCCGGGGTGAGGCACCCCTCCACTTT. Encoded protein: CASSSRGEAPLHF. Using reference TRBV5-6 and TRBJ1-6 for the parts outside the CDR3, the full variable domain is DAGVTQSPTHLIKTRGQQVTLRCSPKSGHDTVSWYQQALGQGPQFIFQYYEEEERQRGNFPDRFSGHQFPNYSSELNVNALLLGDSALYLCASSSRGEAPLHFGNGTRLTVT.

The rearrangement uses TRBV7-2 and TRBJ2-1, with 7 positions matching TRBD2. J gave up 7 bases and V 1 base, and 4 bases lay outside the gene matches. CDR3 length: 14 residues. Germline loops: CDR1 SGHTA, CDR2 FQGNSA. The CDR3 DNA sequence: TGTGCCAGCAGCTTAGTTGGCGGGAGTAATGAGCAGTTCTTC. Its translation is CASSLVGGSNEQFF.

This chain joins TRBV5-4 and TRBJ2-1; no clear D. The CDR3 contains 12 residues. Germline V gene data show CDR1 as SGHNT and CDR2 as YYREEE (reference sequence). Trimming shortened V by 3 bases and J by 3 bases, and 4 bases separated the two germline ends. This CDR3 reads CASSSGYNEQFF. The CDR3 DNA is TGTGCCAGCAGCTCCGGCTACAATGAGCAGTTCTTC. The full variable domain, rest sourced from reference TRBV5-4 and TRBJ2-1, is ETGVTQSPTHLIKTRGQQVTLRCSSQSGHNTVSWYQQALGQGPQFIFQYYREEENGRGNFPPRFSGLQFPNYSSELNVNALELDDSALYLCASSSGYNEQFFGPGTRLTVL.

The chain employs TRBV30 and TRBJ1-2; the D gene is possibly TRBD1 (5 bases). Looked up from germline, CDR1 is GTSNPN and CDR2 is SVGIG (reference sequence). CDR3 length: 14 residues. The V end lost 3 bases, the J end lost 4 bases, and 15 bases lay between the germline ends. The CDR3 sequence is CAWRDGGGPYGYTF. The DNA for the CDR3 is TGTGCCTGGAGAGACGGGGGTGGACCCTATGGCTACACCTTC. Full variable domain (remainder filled in from reference TRBV30 and TRBJ1-2): SQTIHQWPATLVQPVGSPLSLECTVEGTSNPNLYWYRQAAGRGLQLLFYSVGIGQISSEVPQNLSASRPQDRQFILSSKKLLLSDSGFYLCAWRDGGGPYGYTFGSGTRLTVV.

A remark on this clone: This CDR3 is also generated by other DNA sequences in the sample. V usage is TRBV19 and J usage is TRBJ1-5; TRBD1 aligns across 8 bases. Germline CDR1 reads LNHDA; CDR2 reads SQIVND (reference sequence). This CDR3 has 13 amino acids. V gave up 6 bases and J gave up 5 bases; unmatched junction bases: 3. In DNA form, the CDR3 reads TGTGCCAGTAGCCCACAGGGGGATCAGCCCCAGCATTTT. Its protein is CASSPQGDQPQHF.

This clone was seen a single time. The chain uses TRBV25-1 and TRBJ1-5; the match to TRBD1 covers 10 bases. CDR3 length: 15 amino acids. Trimming at V came to 3 bases and at J to 4 bases, leaving 3 bases not matched to a gene. CDR1 and CDR2 from the germline V gene are MGHDK and SYGVNS. The CDR3 spells CASSEGQGLNQPQHF. The DNA of the CDR3 is TGTGCCAGCAGTGAGGGACAGGGGCTAAATCAGCCCCAGCATTTT.

V gene TRBV25-1 combines with J gene TRBJ2-7; 9 bases align to TRBD1. The length of the CDR3 is 14 residues. Trimming took 6 bases from V and 3 from J; bases not matched to a gene: 6. Germline CDR1 reads MGHDK; CDR2 reads SYGVNS. The chain's CDR3 is CASRTGTGYYEQYF. In DNA form, the CDR3 reads TGTGCCAGCAGGACCGGGACAGGGTACTACGAGCAGTACTTC.

The J gene is TRBJ2-7, the V gene TRBV6-1; no definite D call. Trimming stripped 5 bases from V and 1 base from J, with 9 bases between. The CDR3 loop spans 13 amino acids. Germline assignment: CDR1 MNHNS and CDR2 SASEGT. The CDR3 sequence is CASSQTPSYEQYF. CDR3 sequence (DNA): TGTGCCAGCAGTCAGACACCATCCTACGAGCAGTACTTC.

The chain combines TRBV7-9 with TRBJ2-7, with D possibly matching TRBD1 (5 bases). Germline V CDR1 and CDR2: SEHNR, FQNEAQ (reference sequence). V shed 7 bases and J shed 5 bases, with 12 bases lying between them. CDR3 length: 12 residues. This chain's CDR3 is CASTQARDEQYF. The CDR3 DNA reads TGTGCCAGCACCCAAGCCAGGGACGAGCAGTACTTC.

The chain links TRBV6-6 to TRBJ1-5; D unclear. From germline, CDR1 is MNHNY and CDR2 SVGAGI (reference sequence). The CDR3 is made up of 16 amino acids. V lost 0 bases and J lost 4, with 13 bases in between. The CDR3 reads CASSYSSGPVNQPQHF. Here the CDR3 DNA reads TGTGCCAGCAGTTACTCAAGTGGGCCAGTAAATCAGCCCCAGCATTTT.